In its sample, the clone carrying this TCR beta chain was seen a few times. Trimming at V came to 5 bases and at J to 2 bases, leaving 6 bases not matched to a gene. From germline, CDR1 is SEHNR and CDR2 FQNEAQ (reference sequence). This CDR3 comprises 15 residues. This sample is part of a study of blood T cell repertoires in COVID-19. Clones were read by immunoSEQ multiplex PCR, and TCRdb kept only the in-frame ones, dropping some. Found here are 130,000 to 150,000 clones, over 70% of them singletons; the top ten hold approximately 10%. Recruits, aged roughly 18 to 95 years, lived in approximately 26 US areas.

The rearrangement joins TRBV7-9 to TRBJ1-3, with 7 positions matching TRBD1. Sequencing was carried out using PBMCs or T cells enriched from blood (not recorded which). The sequence derives from a man aged 60-69 years who had recovered from COVID-19. CDR3 in amino acids: CASSLTGEAGNTIYF. CDR3 DNA sequence: TGTGCCAGCAGCCTCACAGGGGAAGCTGGAAACACCATATATTTT.